This section outlines one TCR beta chain sequence together with its context. Its antigen is not known. This CDR3 has 11 residues. The V gene's germline CDR1 is MNHEY and CDR2 SVGAGI. V shed 9 bases and J shed 6 bases, with 12 bases lying between them. These data belong to a study of cytomegalovirus exposure and HLA in healthy donors. Overall study: Of the donors genotyped, about 410 in all, about 81% fell in the Caucasian-associated ancestry cluster. Study-wide results and caveats: Cytomegalovirus association was assigned to about 150 TCR beta chains.

Amplification used 60 Vbeta primers and 13 Jbeta primers. Method: immunoSEQ multiplex PCR; TCRdb's copy keeps in-frame clones and lacks some. The sample records 150,000 to 200,000 clones, roughly 74% being singletons. The clonotype originates from a female donor in good health and CMV-seronegative. The chain has TRBV6-5 and TRBJ2-7; D perhaps matches TRBD1 (5 bases). The sequenced material came from PBMCs. The DNA of the CDR3 is TGTGCCAGTACTTCAGGGTTCGAGCAGTACTTC. Residues: CASTSGFEQYF.